Reported below is one T cell receptor (beta chain). The CDR3 loop spans 12 amino acids. The V end lost 6 bases, the J end lost 5 bases, and 10 bases lay between the germline ends. Germline CDR1 is LNHNV and CDR2 is YYDKDF (reference sequence). The data were produced by immunoSEQ multiplex PCR, yet TCRdb's version contains in-frame clones alone and is incomplete. The repertoire holds some 200,000 clones, with approximately 87% as singletons. These data come from a study of blood T cell repertoires in COVID-19. At the level of the study: Samples of COVID-19 (acute and convalescent) were obtained from the United States, Italy and Spain.

This receptor was taken from a woman between 45 and 60 years old in a cohort exposed to, infected with or recovered from COVID-19 (not recorded which). This chain connects TRBV15 to TRBJ2-5; possible D gene TRBD1, 6 bases. Specimen: PBMCs or T cells enriched from blood (not recorded which). The CDR3 region has the DNA TGTGCCACCAGTCAGGACAGTGAGACCCAGTACTTC. It yields the protein CATSQDSETQYF.